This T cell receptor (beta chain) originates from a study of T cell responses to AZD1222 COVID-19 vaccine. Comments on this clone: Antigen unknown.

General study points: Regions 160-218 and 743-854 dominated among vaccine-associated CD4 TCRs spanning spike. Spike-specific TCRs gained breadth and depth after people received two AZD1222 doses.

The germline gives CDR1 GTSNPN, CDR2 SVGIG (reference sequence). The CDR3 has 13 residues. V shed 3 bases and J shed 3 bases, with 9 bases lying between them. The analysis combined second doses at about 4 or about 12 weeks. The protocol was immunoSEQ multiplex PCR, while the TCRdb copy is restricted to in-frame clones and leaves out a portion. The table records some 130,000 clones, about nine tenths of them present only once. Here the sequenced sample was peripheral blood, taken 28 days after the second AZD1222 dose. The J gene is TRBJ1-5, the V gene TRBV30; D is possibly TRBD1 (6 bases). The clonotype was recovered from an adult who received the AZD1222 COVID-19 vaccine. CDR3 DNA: TGTGCCTGGAGGAGGGGGGCCAATCAGCCCCAGCATTTT. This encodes CAWRRGANQPQHF.